The 11 T cell receptor beta chains below come from one sample, sequenced in a study of blood T cell repertoires in COVID-19. Generated by immunoSEQ multiplex PCR, the TCRdb table keeps only in-frame clones and is missing some. The table has 250,000 to 300,000 clones, 70% to 90% seen once. The sample comprised PBMCs or T cells enriched from blood (not recorded which). The receptors come from a woman aged 50 to 60 who had been exposed to COVID-19.

The V call is TRBV19, the J call TRBJ2-4; tentatively, D is TRBD2 (7 bases). Looked up from germline, CDR1 is LNHDA and CDR2 is SQIVND (reference sequence). This CDR3 contains 16 residues. Trimming stripped 0 bases from V and 6 bases from J, with 15 bases between. The CDR3 here is CASSIEGGAGRNIQYF. Written as DNA, the CDR3 is TGTGCCAGTAGTATAGAAGGGGGGGCGGGACGAAACATTCAGTACTTC.

J is TRBJ1-1 and V is TRBV5-4, with D possibly matching TRBD1 (5 bases). The germline gives CDR1 SGHNT, CDR2 YYREEE (reference sequence). V was clipped by 4 bases and J by 5 bases, with 15 bases between them. CDR3 length: 14 residues. The CDR3: CASSREGPQTEAFF. The CDR3 DNA reads TGTGCCAGCAGCCGGGAGGGACCCCAAACTGAAGCTTTCTTT.

This clone was observed a single time. The chain recombines TRBV7-9 with TRBJ2-5; D gene ambiguous. The germline gives CDR1 SEHNR, CDR2 FQNEAQ (reference sequence). The CDR3 is made up of 13 amino acids. V was cut by 2 bases and J by 5 bases, with 9 bases left in between. This CDR3 is CASSLTQIETQYF. The CDR3 DNA reads as TGTGCCAGCAGCTTAACACAGATCGAGACCCAGTACTTC.

The V and J genes are TRBV24-1 and TRBJ1-2, with D uncertain. CDR3 length equals 16 residues. Germline assignment: CDR1 KGHDR and CDR2 SFDVKD. The ends were cut back, 4 bases at V and 7 bases at J, with 21 bases in the middle. Here the CDR3 reads CATSDSPGVGGGGYTF. In DNA, the CDR3 is TGTGCCACCAGTGACTCCCCTGGTGTGGGAGGAGGTGGCTACACCTTC.

This chain connects TRBV3-1 (or the pseudogene TRBV3-2) to TRBJ2-3, with 7 bases aligning to TRBD2. Looked up from germline, CDR1 is LGHDT and CDR2 is YNNKEL (reference sequence). The CDR3 length is 17 residues. Trimming removed 4 bases from V and 0 bases from J; junction bases left unmatched: 10. The CDR3 nucleotides are TGTGCCAGCAGCCGCCCTCATCCGGGACTAAGCACAGATACGCAGTATTTT. Translation: CASSRPHPGLSTDTQYF.

This clone was picked up many times. The CDR3 sequence: CASSVDRYQPQHF. The DNA of the CDR3 is TGCGCCAGCAGCGTGGACAGGTATCAGCCCCAGCATTTT. This chain uses TRBV5-1 with TRBJ1-5; 7 bases match TRBD1. The CDR3 sequence is 13 residues long. The junction had 3 bases not matched to a gene; V was cut back by 4 bases and J by 5 bases. The germline CDR1 and CDR2 sequences are SGHRS and YFSETQ.

The chain uses TRBV7-9 and TRBJ2-5; no definite D call. This CDR3 spans 13 amino acids. Trimming removed 6 bases from V and 2 bases from J, with 10 bases in between. Germline CDR1 reads SEHNR; CDR2 reads FQNEAQ (reference sequence). The CDR3 coding sequence is TGTGCCAGCAGGGTTGACACGCAAGAGACCCAGTACTTC. Protein product: CASRVDTQETQYF.

J is TRBJ1-4 and V is TRBV5-5; D is perhaps TRBD1 (5 bases). CDR3 length: 17 amino acids. Per germline, CDR1 SGHKS and CDR2 YYEKEE (reference sequence). V was clipped by 1 base and J by 0 bases, with 13 bases between them. CDR3 amino acids: CASSLSRGLATNEKLFF. The CDR3 nucleotides read TGTGCCAGCAGCTTGTCAAGGGGCCTTGCAACTAATGAAAAACTGTTTTTT.

The chain joins TRBV30 to TRBJ1-2; no clear D gene. V was cut by 2 bases and J by 4 bases, with 11 bases left in between. In germline, CDR1 is GTSNPN, CDR2 SVGIG (reference sequence). This CDR3 spans 13 amino acids. The CDR3 spells CAWSKEVFYGYTF. DNA for the CDR3: TGTGCCTGGAGTAAGGAGGTATTCTATGGCTACACCTTC.

This clone has ten or more counts. CDR3 sequence (DNA): TGTGCCAGCATGCGACAGGAGAGGTACGAGCAGTACTTC. The encoded protein is CASMRQERYEQYF. The chain is built from TRBV5-5 and TRBJ2-7; a possible D gene is TRBD1 (6 bases). Looked up from germline, CDR1 is SGHKS and CDR2 is YYEKEE (reference sequence). The CDR3 is made up of 13 amino acids. The V and J ends lost 6 bases and 4 bases respectively, with 14 bases between them.

The gene calls are TRBV10-1 and TRBJ1-5, with a weak D call TRBD1 (6 bases). Looked up from germline, CDR1 is WNHNN and CDR2 is SYGVQD (reference sequence). The CDR3 totals 13 residues. Trimming took 6 bases from V and 7 from J, leaving 13 bases between them. The CDR3 sequence is CASSTGTDQPQHF. CDR3 nucleotide sequence: TGCGCCAGCAGCACAGGGACGGACCAGCCCCAGCATTTT.